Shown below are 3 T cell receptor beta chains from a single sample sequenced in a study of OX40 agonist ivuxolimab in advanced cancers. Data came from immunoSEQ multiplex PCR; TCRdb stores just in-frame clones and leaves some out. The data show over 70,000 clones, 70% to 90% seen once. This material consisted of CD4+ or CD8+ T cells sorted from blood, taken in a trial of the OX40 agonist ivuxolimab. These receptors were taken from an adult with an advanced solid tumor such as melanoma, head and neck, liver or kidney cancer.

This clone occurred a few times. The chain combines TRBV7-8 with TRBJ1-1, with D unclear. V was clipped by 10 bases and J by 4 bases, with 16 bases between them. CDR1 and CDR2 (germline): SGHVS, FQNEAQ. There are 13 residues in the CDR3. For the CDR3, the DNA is TGTGCCACCCGACCGATGGGGAGCACTGAAGCTTTCTTT. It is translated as CATRPMGSTEAFF. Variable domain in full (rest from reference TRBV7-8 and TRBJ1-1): GAGVSQSPRYKVAKRGQDVALRCDPISGHVSLFWYQQALGQGPEFLTYFQNEAQLDKSGLPSDRFFAERPEGSVSTLKIQRTQQEDSAVYLCATRPMGSTEAFFGQGTRLTVV.

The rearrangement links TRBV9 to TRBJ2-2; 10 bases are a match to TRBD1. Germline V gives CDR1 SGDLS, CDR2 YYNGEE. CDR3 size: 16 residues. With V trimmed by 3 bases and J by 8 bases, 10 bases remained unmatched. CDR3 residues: CASSAPGTGVPGELFF. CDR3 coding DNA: TGTGCCAGCAGCGCTCCCGGGACAGGGGTTCCGGGGGAGCTGTTTTTT.

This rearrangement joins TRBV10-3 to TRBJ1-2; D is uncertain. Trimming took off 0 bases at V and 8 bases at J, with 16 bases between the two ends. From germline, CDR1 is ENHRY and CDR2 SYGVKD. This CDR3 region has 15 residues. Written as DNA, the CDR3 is TGTGCCATCAGTGAGTCGACGGCGGCCTTAGAGGGCTACACCTTC. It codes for CAISESTAALEGYTF.